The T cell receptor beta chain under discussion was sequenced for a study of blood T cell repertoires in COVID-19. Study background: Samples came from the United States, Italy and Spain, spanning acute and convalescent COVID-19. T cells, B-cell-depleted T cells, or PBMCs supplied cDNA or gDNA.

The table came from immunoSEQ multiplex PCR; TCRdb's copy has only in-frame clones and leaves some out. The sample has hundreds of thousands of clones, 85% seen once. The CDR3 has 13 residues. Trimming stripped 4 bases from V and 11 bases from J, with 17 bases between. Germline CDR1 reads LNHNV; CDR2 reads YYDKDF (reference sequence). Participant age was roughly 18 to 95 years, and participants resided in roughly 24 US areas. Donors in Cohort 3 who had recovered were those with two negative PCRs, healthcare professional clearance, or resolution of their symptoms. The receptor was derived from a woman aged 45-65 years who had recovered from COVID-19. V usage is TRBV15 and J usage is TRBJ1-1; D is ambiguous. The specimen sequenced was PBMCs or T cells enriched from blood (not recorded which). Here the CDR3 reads CATSTRTRPQAFF. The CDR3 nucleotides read TGTGCCACCAGCACCAGAACCAGGCCCCAGGCTTTCTTT.